This TCR beta chain was retrieved from a study of T cells in localized non-small cell lung cancer. Study findings and constraints: Sequencing was limited to one tumor region, leaving the possibility of heterogeneity open. Adjacent lung exhibited a median of about 57 among the 100 most abundant tumor clones. Greater T cell density in blood accompanied longer overall survival. Uninvolved adjacent lung had the highest recorded T cell clonality, with tumor below it.

Measured with immunoSEQ multiplex PCR; TCRdb has only the in-frame clones, and not every one. The sample consists of some 22,000 clones, 65% to 85% of them appearing once. V was clipped by 3 bases and J by 10 bases; unmatched bases: 8. The CDR3 length is 15 residues. The germline V gene encodes CDR1 SGHNT and CDR2 YENEEA. This clone was observed a single time. Its antigen is unidentified. This sequence was found in a man aged 40-75 years with stage I lung adenocarcinoma. The chain links TRBV11-3 to TRBJ2-1; 11 nucleotides line up with TRBD2. The source material was peripheral blood, sampled before any cancer treatment. The CDR3 DNA sequence: TGTGCCAGCAGCTTGGTAGCGGGGGGGTTTGGCGAGCAGTTCTTC. It translates to CASSLVAGGFGEQFF.